The 29 T cell receptor beta chains presented below share a single source sample, sequenced in a study of blood T cells in healthy people across ages. Through a sample-barcoded 5' primer and a J-beta primer mix, a second PCR was run for roughly 7 to 11 cycles. TCRdb re-called the 5' RACE reads through MiXCR, storing one row per CDR3 protein. This table has approximately 830,000 distinct CDR3 sequences, approximately 59% appearing once. Sequenced: blood. These receptors came from a man aged 30-40 years in good health.

This clonotype was counted between two and nine times. This chain joins TRBV20-1 and TRBJ1-2; no clear D. V was cut by 3 bases and J by 8 bases, with 19 bases left in between. From germline, CDR1 is DFQATT and CDR2 SNEGSKA (reference sequence). The CDR3 contains 14 residues. CDR3 residues: CSASPLGREGGYTF. CDR3 nucleotide sequence: TGCAGTGCTAGCCCCTTAGGGCGGGAAGGCGGCTACACCTTC.

The table lists this clonotype with a few counts. The chain links TRBV6-1 to TRBJ2-6; D is unclear. V shed 7 bases and J shed 6 bases, with 10 bases lying between them. CDR1 MNHNS and CDR2 SASEGT come from the germline V gene. This CDR3 comprises 13 residues. The CDR3 here is CASNRQEANVLTF. CDR3 nucleotide sequence: TGTGCCAGCAATAGGCAGGAGGCCAACGTCCTGACTTTC.

There are a few counts of this clonotype. This sequence joins TRBV6-6 and TRBJ2-7; 7 bases fit TRBD1. The end of the DNA fits TRBJ2-5 better, so the J call may be wrong. In germline, CDR1 is MNHNY, CDR2 SVGAGI (reference sequence). CDR3 length equals 13 residues. This CDR3 reads CASSYRGPETQYF. The CDR3 DNA is TGTGCCAGCAGTTACAGGGGGCCGGAGACCCAGTACTTC.

The chain carries TRBV7-2 and TRBJ2-7; 9 bases fit TRBD2. V was clipped by 3 bases and J by 3 bases; unmatched bases: 6. This CDR3 region has 15 residues. The germline CDR1 and CDR2 sequences are SGHTA and FQGNSA. CDR3 sequence (DNA): TGTGCCAGCAGCTTTGACGCTAGCGGGGACTACGAGCAGTACTTC. This gives the protein CASSFDASGDYEQYF.

This chain uses TRBV6-6 with TRBJ1-2; D is undetermined. CDR3 size: 14 residues. The germline gives CDR1 MNHNY, CDR2 SVGAGI (reference sequence). V was trimmed by 2 bases and J by 4 bases, leaving 11 bases between them. CDR3 bases: TGTGCCAGCAGTTACGGGGAGGCCATCTATGGCTACACCTTC. Translation gives CASSYGEAIYGYTF.

CDR3 nucleotides: TGTGCCAGCAGTTATGTAACTAGCGGGGGAGAGACCCAGTACTTC. Protein sequence: CASSYVTSGGETQYF. The chain combines TRBV6-5 with TRBJ2-5; 11 bases align to TRBD2. V was clipped by 3 bases and J by 4 bases; unmatched bases: 4. Germline V CDR1 and CDR2: MNHEY, SVGAGI. The CDR3 is made up of 15 amino acids.

The chain combines TRBV4-2 with TRBJ2-2; 15 bases agree with TRBD2. With 10 bases clipped from V and 6 bases from J, the junction kept 3 bases outside the gene matches. Germline V gene data show CDR1 as LGHNA and CDR2 as YNFKEQ. The CDR3 contains 14 residues. The CDR3 bases are TGTGCCACCGGGACTAGCGGGGGGTCCGGGGAGCTGTTTTTT. This encodes CATGTSGGSGELFF.

This chain uses TRBV12-3 or TRBV12-4 with TRBJ1-5; possible D gene TRBD1, 6 bases. CDR3 size: 14 residues. Trimming shortened V by 6 bases and J by 8 bases, and 17 bases separated the two germline ends. In nucleotides, the CDR3 is TGTGCCAGCAGCCAAGGGGGAAACGTAGAGCCCCAGCATTTT. It codes for CASSQGGNVEPQHF.

The J gene is TRBJ2-1, the V gene TRBV7-3; D call uncertain. In germline, CDR1 is SGHTA, CDR2 FQGTGA. V was cut by 5 bases and J by 9 bases, with 20 bases left in between. This CDR3 contains 15 residues. The CDR3 nucleotides read TGTGCCAGCAGCGTAGAACCGGGCCTCCCCCCTGAGCAGTTCTTC. Translated: CASSVEPGLPPEQFF.

V is TRBV7-2 and J is TRBJ2-5; 11 bases align to TRBD2. The V gene's germline CDR1 is SGHTA and CDR2 FQGNSA. The V gene end was trimmed by 0 bases and the J gene end by 11 bases; junction bases not matched to a gene: 14. CDR3 length: 17 amino acids. Here the CDR3 reads CASSLASGGAVYNEQYF. For the CDR3, the DNA is TGTGCCAGCAGCTTAGCTAGCGGGGGGGCCGTCTACAATGAGCAGTACTTC.

This clonotype was recorded a few times. The chain couples TRBV7-2 to TRBJ2-3; unclear D gene. V lost 7 bases to trimming and J lost 0 bases, with 14 bases between them. The CDR3 contains 15 residues. Germline V gives CDR1 SGHTA, CDR2 FQGNSA. CDR3 loop: CASTRVGLSTDTQYF. The CDR3 coding sequence is TGTGCCAGCACCCGAGTGGGCCTTAGCACAGATACGCAGTATTTT.

V is TRBV7-2 and J is TRBJ2-3, with 12 bases lining up with TRBD2. The V gene's germline CDR1 is SGHTA and CDR2 FQGNSA. J lost 6 bases, V lost 1 base, and 8 bases had no gene match. The CDR3 has 17 residues. The CDR3 spells CASSLEGPSGGADTQYF. The CDR3 nucleotides are TGTGCCAGCAGCTTAGAAGGTCCTAGCGGGGGGGCGGATACGCAGTATTTT.

V usage is TRBV20-1 and J usage is TRBJ1-2; no firm D call. This CDR3 has 15 residues. In germline, CDR1 is DFQATT, CDR2 SNEGSKA (reference sequence). Deletions cut 0 bases from V and 2 bases from J, with 13 bases between. CDR3 region: CSARDVPGNNYGYTF. The CDR3 nucleotides are TGCAGTGCTAGAGATGTTCCAGGAAACAACTATGGCTACACCTTC.

The V gene is TRBV20-1, the J gene TRBJ2-3; 7 bases are a match to TRBD2. The CDR3 covers 12 residues. J was trimmed by 3 bases and V by 7 bases; bases with no gene match: 4. Germline V gene lookup returns CDR1 DFQATT and CDR2 SNEGSKA (reference sequence). CDR3 sequence: CSGSGVTDTQYF. In DNA, the CDR3 is TGCAGTGGAAGCGGGGTAACAGATACGCAGTATTTT.

The rearrangement links TRBV12-3 or TRBV12-4 to TRBJ1-2, with a weak D call TRBD1 (6 bases). The V end lost 6 bases, the J end lost 1 base, and 18 bases lay between the germline ends. The CDR3 totals 16 residues. The DNA of the CDR3 is TGTGCCAGCAGCCCCCCACAGGGAACTTTTAACTATGGCTACACCTTC. It specifies CASSPPQGTFNYGYTF.

For the CDR3, the DNA is TGTGCCAGCAGCTTAGCGGGGGGGCCCATAGATACGCAGTATTTT. This codes for CASSLAGGPIDTQYF. The chain uses TRBV7-2 and TRBJ2-3; a weak D match, TRBD2 (7 bases). The CDR3 is made up of 15 amino acids. Trimming left V 0 bases short and J 5 bases short, with 12 bases between. Germline V gene data show CDR1 as SGHTA and CDR2 as FQGNSA.

This clonotype was recorded only once. The CDR3 coding sequence is TGCGCCAGCAGCCAAGTCGGACTAGCGGGGGAGGATGAGCAGTTCTTC. Residues: CASSQVGLAGEDEQFF. The rearrangement uses TRBV4-3 and TRBJ2-1; 13 bases fit TRBD2. The CDR3 extends over 16 amino acids. CDR1 is LGHNA, CDR2 YSLEER, per germline. The trim removed 1 base at V and 8 bases at J, leaving 5 bases unmatched.

The chain uses TRBV3-1 and TRBJ1-2, with no clear D. There are 14 residues in the CDR3. The V end lost 1 base, the J end lost 7 bases, and 13 bases lay between the germline ends. Germline-derived CDR1 and CDR2 are LGHDT and YNNKEL (reference sequence). The CDR3 is CASSQAGSKSGYTF. The CDR3 region has the DNA TGTGCCAGCAGCCAAGCCGGGAGTAAGAGTGGCTACACCTTC.

This clonotype was detected only once. This chain connects TRBV28 to TRBJ2-7, with D unresolved. The germline gives CDR1 MDHEN, CDR2 SYDVKM. This CDR3 contains 14 residues. Between the trimmed V and J ends, which lost 3 bases and 5 bases, there was a span of 14 bases. The CDR3 spells CASSFPGGPDEQYF. CDR3 sequence (DNA): TGTGCCAGCAGTTTTCCGGGTGGGCCCGACGAGCAGTACTTC.

The chain recombines TRBV29-1 with TRBJ1-2; D not certain. The ends were cut back, 3 bases at V and 7 bases at J, with 18 bases in the middle. The CDR3 extends over 14 amino acids. The V gene's germline CDR1 is SQVTM and CDR2 ANQGSEA. The CDR3 loop reads CSVDGPGSVGGYTF. CDR3 DNA: TGCAGCGTTGACGGTCCGGGATCGGTAGGTGGCTACACCTTC.

This rearrangement joins TRBV29-1 to TRBJ2-3, with D possibly being TRBD1 (6 bases). Germline V gives CDR1 SQVTM, CDR2 ANQGSEA. The CDR3 contains 13 residues. The V end lost 2 bases, the J end lost 6 bases, and 12 bases lay between the germline ends. In DNA, the CDR3 is TGCAGCGTTGAAATCAGGGGCCCCGATACGCAGTATTTT. It is translated as CSVEIRGPDTQYF.

A few counts support this clonotype. The chain employs TRBV20-1 and TRBJ2-4; D call uncertain. Judging by the DNA end, TRBJ2-7 fits better; the J call may be wrong. The CDR3 has 11 amino acids. Germline V CDR1 and CDR2: DFQATT, SNEGSKA (reference sequence). This chain's CDR3 is CSARDFDEQYF. As DNA, the CDR3 is TGCAGTGCTAGAGATTTCGACGAGCAGTACTTC.

This clonotype was seen more than once but under ten times. Written as DNA, the CDR3 is TGTGCCATCAGGGGCCAGGGCTCCTACAATGAGCAGTTCTTC. Its protein is CAIRGQGSYNEQFF. This sequence joins TRBV10-3 and TRBJ2-1; TRBD1 is a possible D gene (5 bases). The CDR3 sequence is 14 residues long. Germline CDR1 and CDR2: ENHRY and SYGVKD. Deletions cut 6 bases from V and 0 bases from J, with 9 bases between.

Only one count was recorded for this clonotype. This sequence joins TRBV5-4 and TRBJ2-7, with D uncertain. The J call is uncertain, as TRBJ2-5 better fits the DNA end. The CDR3 totals 14 residues. Looked up from germline, CDR1 is SGHNT and CDR2 is YYREEE (reference sequence). CDR3 loop: CASSLRAVRETQYF. CDR3 DNA: TGTGCCAGCAGCTTGAGGGCAGTCAGGGAGACCCAGTACTTC.

This chain links TRBV29-1 with TRBJ1-1, with TRBD1 as a possible D gene (5 bases). Trimming shortened V by 5 bases and J by 0 bases, and 10 bases separated the two germline ends. The CDR3 is 13 residues long. Germline CDR1 reads SQVTM; CDR2 reads ANQGSEA. The CDR3 coding sequence is TGCAGCGTTTGCCAGGGCTTGAACACTGAAGCTTTCTTT. Protein: CSVCQGLNTEAFF.

The J gene is TRBJ2-4, the V gene TRBV3-1; possibly TRBD1 or TRBD2 for D (5 bases each). The J call may be incorrect, as the DNA end agrees better with TRBJ2-7. CDR3 length equals 14 residues. Germline-derived CDR1 and CDR2 are LGHDT and YNNKEL (reference sequence). As DNA, the CDR3 is TGTGCCAGCAGCGAAGGGGCGGAGGTCTACGAGCAGTACTTC. This gives the protein CASSEGAEVYEQYF.

This clonotype has a handful of counts. This chain connects TRBV5-5 to TRBJ1-2; D unresolved. Germline V CDR1 and CDR2: SGHKS, YYEKEE (reference sequence). The V gene lost 2 bases and the J gene lost 4 bases, with 9 bases spanning the gap. The CDR3 is 13 amino acids. CDR3: CASSFTVPYGYTF. The CDR3 nucleotides read TGTGCCAGCAGCTTTACAGTACCCTATGGCTACACCTTC.

This clonotype was counted only a few times. CDR3 region: CASSLEDRHQETQYF. The CDR3 DNA is TGTGCCAGCAGCCTAGAAGACAGGCACCAAGAGACCCAGTACTTC. The rearrangement links TRBV28 to TRBJ2-5; D might be TRBD1 (6 bases). Deletions cut 6 bases from V and 0 bases from J, with 14 bases between. The CDR3 spans 15 residues. CDR1 and CDR2 (germline): MDHEN, SYDVKM.

The chain is built from TRBV14 and TRBJ1-1; TRBD1 might be the D (6 bases). Trimming pared 3 bases from V and 6 bases from J, leaving 17 bases between. Germline CDR1 reads SGHDN; CDR2 reads FVKESK. This CDR3 contains 15 residues. The CDR3 bases are TGTGCCAGCAGCCAGGGAATAGGGGGGAGCGCTGAAGCTTTCTTT. Protein sequence: CASSQGIGGSAEAFF. Looking up the rest from reference TRBV14 and TRBJ1-1 gives the full variable domain: EAGVTQFPSHSVIEKGQTVTLRCDPISGHDNLYWYRRVMGKEIKFLLHFVKESKQDESGMPNNRFLAERTGGTYSTLKVQPAELEDSGVYFCASSQGIGGSAEAFFGQGTRLTVV.